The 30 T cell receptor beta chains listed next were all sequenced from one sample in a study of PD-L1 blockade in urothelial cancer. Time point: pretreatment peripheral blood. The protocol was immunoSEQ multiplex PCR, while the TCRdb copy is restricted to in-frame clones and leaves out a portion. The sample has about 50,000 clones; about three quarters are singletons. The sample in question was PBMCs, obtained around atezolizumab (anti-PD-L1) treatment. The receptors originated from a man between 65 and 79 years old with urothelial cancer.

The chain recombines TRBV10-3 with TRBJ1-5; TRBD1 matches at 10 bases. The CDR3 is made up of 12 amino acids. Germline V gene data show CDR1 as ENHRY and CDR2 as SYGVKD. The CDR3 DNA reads TGTGCTTCCGGGACAGGGGCTCAGCCCCAGCATTTT. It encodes CASGTGAQPQHF.

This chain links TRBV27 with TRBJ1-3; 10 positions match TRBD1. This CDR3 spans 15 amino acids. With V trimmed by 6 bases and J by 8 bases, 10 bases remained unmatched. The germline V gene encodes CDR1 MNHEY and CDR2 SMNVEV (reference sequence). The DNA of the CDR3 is TGTGCCAGCAGACCCCGGGACAGGGGTGTTTACACCATATATTTT. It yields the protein CASRPRDRGVYTIYF.

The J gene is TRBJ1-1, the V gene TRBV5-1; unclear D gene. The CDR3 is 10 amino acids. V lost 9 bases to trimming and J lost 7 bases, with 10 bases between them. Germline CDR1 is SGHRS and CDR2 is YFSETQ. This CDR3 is CANHPVEAFF. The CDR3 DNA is TGCGCCAACCACCCAGTTGAAGCTTTCTTT.

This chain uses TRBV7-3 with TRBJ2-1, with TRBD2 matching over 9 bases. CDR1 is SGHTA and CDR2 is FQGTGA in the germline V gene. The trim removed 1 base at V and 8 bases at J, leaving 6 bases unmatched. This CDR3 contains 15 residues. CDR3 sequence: CASSLNSGSGDEQFF. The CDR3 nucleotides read TGTGCCAGCAGCTTAAATAGCGGGAGTGGGGATGAGCAGTTCTTC. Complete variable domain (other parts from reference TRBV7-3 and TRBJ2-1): GAGVSQTPSNKVTEKGKYVELRCDPISGHTALYWYRQSLGQGPEFLIYFQGTGAADDSGLPNDRFFAVRPEGSVSTLKIQRTERGDSAVYLCASSLNSGSGDEQFFGPGTRLTVL.

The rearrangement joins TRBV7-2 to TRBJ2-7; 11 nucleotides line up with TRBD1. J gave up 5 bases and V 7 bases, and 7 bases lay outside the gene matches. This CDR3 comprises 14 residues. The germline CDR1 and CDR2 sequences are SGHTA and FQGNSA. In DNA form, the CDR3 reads TGTGCCAGCACCGGACAGGGGGCGATCAACGAGCAGTACTTC. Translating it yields CASTGQGAINEQYF.

CDR3 DNA sequence: TGCGCCAGCAGCTTGGGGACAGGGGTTGAGGGGGCCAACGTCCTGACTTTC. Translating gives CASSLGTGVEGANVLTF. V is TRBV5-1 and J is TRBJ2-6; 9 bases are a match to TRBD1. V gave up 0 bases and J gave up 4 bases; unmatched junction bases: 5. This CDR3 region has 17 residues. Germline V gene data show CDR1 as SGHRS and CDR2 as YFSETQ.

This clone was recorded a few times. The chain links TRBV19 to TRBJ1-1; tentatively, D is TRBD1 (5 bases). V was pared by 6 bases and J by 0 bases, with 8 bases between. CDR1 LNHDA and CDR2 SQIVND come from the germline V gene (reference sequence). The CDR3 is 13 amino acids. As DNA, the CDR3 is TGTGCCAGTAGACGACAGCTGAACACTGAAGCTTTCTTT. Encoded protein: CASRRQLNTEAFF.

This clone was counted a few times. The CDR3 DNA sequence: TGTGCCAGCGGCCAGGGTGCCGGCGAGACCCAGTACTTC. This encodes CASGQGAGETQYF. The V call is TRBV7-2, the J call TRBJ2-5, with D perhaps TRBD1 (5 bases). CDR1 and CDR2 from the germline V gene are SGHTA and FQGNSA. The CDR3 loop spans 13 amino acids. Trimming took 8 bases from V and 5 from J, leaving 15 bases between them.

CDR3 protein: CASSLMGAQGTEAFF. CDR3 sequence (DNA): TGTGCCAGCAGCTTGATGGGGGCTCAAGGGACTGAAGCTTTCTTT. The chain is built from TRBV5-6 and TRBJ1-1, with D perhaps matching TRBD1 (6 bases). CDR3 length: 15 residues. The V and J ends lost 1 base and 5 bases respectively, with 15 bases between them. Germline CDR1 SGHDT, CDR2 YYEEEE.

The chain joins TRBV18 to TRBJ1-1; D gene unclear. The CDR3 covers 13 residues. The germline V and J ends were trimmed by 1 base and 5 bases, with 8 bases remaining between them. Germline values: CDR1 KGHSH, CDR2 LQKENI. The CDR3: CASSPRAMTEAFF. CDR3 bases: TGTGCCAGCTCACCACGGGCGATGACTGAAGCTTTCTTT.

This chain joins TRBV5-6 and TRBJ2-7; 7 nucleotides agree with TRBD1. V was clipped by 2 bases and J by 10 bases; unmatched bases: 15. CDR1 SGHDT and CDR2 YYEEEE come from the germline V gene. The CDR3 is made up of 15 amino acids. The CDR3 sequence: CASSFGDREPTSQYF. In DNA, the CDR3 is TGTGCCAGCAGCTTCGGGGACAGAGAGCCTACGTCCCAGTACTTC.

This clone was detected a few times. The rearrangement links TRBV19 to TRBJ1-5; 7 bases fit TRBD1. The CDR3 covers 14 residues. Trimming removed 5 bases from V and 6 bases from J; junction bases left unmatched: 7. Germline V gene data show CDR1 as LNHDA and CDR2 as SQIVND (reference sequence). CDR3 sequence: CASSAEGGGQPQHF. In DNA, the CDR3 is TGTGCCAGTAGTGCCGAAGGGGGCGGTCAGCCCCAGCATTTT.

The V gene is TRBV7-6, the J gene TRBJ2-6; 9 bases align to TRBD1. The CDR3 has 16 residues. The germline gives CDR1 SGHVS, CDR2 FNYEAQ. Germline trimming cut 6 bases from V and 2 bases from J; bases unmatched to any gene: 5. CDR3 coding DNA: TGTGCCAGCAGTTCAACAGGGGGCCCTGGGGCCAACGTCCTGACTTTC. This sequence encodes CASSSTGGPGANVLTF.

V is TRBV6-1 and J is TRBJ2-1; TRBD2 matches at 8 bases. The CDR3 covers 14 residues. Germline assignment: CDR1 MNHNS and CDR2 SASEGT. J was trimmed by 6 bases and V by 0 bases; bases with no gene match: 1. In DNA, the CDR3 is TGTGCCAGCAGTGAAGCTGGGACTAGCAATGAGCAGTTCTTC. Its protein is CASSEAGTSNEQFF.

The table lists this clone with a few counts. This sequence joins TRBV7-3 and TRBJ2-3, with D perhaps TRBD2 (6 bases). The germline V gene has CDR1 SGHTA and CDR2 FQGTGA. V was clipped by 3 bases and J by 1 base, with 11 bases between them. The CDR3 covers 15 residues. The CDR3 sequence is CASSLGTLRTDTQYF. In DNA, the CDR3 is TGTGCCAGCAGCTTGGGGACTTTACGCACAGATACGCAGTATTTT.

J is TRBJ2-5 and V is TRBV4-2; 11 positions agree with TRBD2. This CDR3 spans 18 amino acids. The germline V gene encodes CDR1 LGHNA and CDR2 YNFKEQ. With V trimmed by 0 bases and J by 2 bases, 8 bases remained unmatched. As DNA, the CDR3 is TGTGCCAGCAGCCAAGATTATAAGGCTAGCGGGGGGCAAGAGACCCAGTACTTC. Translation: CASSQDYKASGGQETQYF.

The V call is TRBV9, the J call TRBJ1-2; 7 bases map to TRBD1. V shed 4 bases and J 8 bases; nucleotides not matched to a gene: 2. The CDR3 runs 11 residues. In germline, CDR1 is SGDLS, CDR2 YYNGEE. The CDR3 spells CASSRGRGYTF. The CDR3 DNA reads TGTGCCAGCAGCAGGGGGCGGGGCTACACCTTC.

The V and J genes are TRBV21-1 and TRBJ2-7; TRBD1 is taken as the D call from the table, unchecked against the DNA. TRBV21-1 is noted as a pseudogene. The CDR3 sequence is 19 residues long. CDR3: CASSKYGEDRDRGRYEQYF. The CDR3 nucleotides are TGTGCCAGCAGCAAATATGGGGAGGACCGGGACAGGGGAAGGTACGAGCAGTACTTC.

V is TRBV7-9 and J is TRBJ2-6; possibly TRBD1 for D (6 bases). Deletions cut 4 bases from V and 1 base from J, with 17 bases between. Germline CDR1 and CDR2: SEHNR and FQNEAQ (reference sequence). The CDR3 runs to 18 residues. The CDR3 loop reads CASSYPTGRLSGANVLTF. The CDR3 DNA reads TGTGCCAGCAGCTACCCGACAGGCCGTCTTTCTGGGGCCAACGTCCTGACTTTC.

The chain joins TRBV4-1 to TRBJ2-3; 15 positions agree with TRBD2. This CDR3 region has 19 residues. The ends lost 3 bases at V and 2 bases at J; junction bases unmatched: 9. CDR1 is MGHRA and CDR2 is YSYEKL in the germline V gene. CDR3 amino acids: CASSQSGTSGGRFTDTQYF. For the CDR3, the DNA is TGCGCCAGCAGCCAGTCCGGGACTAGCGGGGGGCGATTCACAGATACGCAGTATTTT.

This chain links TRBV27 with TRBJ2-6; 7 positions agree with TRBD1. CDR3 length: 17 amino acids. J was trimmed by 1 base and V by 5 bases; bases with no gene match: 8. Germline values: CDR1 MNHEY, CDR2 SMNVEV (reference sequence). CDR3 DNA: TGTGCCAGCAGTCCGGGACAGTGGCGATCTGGGGCCAACGTCCTGACTTTC. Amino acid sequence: CASSPGQWRSGANVLTF.

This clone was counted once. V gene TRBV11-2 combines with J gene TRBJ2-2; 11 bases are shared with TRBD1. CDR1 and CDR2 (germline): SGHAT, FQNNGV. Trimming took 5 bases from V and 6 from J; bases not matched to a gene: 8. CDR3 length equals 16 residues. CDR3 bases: TGTGCCAGCAGCCGAACCGGGGGACAGGGGGCCGGGGAGCTGTTTTTT. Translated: CASSRTGGQGAGELFF.

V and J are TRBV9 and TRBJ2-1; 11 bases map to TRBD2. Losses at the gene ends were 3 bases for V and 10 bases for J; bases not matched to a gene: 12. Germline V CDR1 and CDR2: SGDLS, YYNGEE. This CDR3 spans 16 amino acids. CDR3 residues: CASSGQTSGIAGEQFF. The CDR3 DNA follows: TGTGCCAGCAGCGGACAGACTAGCGGGATAGCGGGAGAGCAGTTCTTC.

CDR3 loop: CASSPPGQPMFF. CDR3 DNA: TGTGCCAGCAGTCCCCCGGGACAGCCGATGTTTTTT. The V and J genes are TRBV6-4 and TRBJ1-4, with TRBD1 identical over 7 bases. Germline trimming cut 5 bases from V and 15 bases from J; bases unmatched to any gene: 9. This CDR3 comprises 12 residues. Per the germline V gene, CDR1 is MRHNA and CDR2 is SNTAGT.

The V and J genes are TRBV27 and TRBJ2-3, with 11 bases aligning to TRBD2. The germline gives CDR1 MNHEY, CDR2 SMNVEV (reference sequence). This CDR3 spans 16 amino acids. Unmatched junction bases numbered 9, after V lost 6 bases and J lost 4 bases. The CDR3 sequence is CASRTFSGRAADTQYF. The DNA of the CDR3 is TGTGCCAGCAGAACATTTAGCGGGAGGGCGGCAGATACGCAGTATTTT.

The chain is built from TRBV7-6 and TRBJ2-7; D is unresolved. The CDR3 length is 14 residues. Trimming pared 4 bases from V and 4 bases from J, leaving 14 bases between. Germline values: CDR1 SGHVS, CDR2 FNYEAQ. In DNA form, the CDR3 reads TGTGCCAGCAGCTCCCCGCCCGAAGCTTACGAGCAGTACTTC. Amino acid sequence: CASSSPPEAYEQYF. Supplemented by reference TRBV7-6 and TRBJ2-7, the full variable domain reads GAGVSQSPRYKVTKRGQDVALRCDPISGHVSLYWYRQALGQGPEFLTYFNYEAQQDKSGLPNDRFSAERPEGSISTLTIQRTEQRDSAMYRCASSSPPEAYEQYFGPGTRLTVT.

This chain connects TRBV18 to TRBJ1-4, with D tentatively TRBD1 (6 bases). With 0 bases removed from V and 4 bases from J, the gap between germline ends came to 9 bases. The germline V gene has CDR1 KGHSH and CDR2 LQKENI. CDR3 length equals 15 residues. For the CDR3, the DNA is TGTGCCAGCTCACCACCCGGCAGGGGTAATGAAAAACTGTTTTTT. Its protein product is CASSPPGRGNEKLFF.

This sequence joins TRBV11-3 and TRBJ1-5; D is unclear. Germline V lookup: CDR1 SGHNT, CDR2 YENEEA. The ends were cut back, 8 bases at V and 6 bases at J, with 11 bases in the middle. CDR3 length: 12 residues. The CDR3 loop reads CASGLGPQPQHF. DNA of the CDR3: TGTGCCAGCGGTCTAGGCCCTCAGCCCCAGCATTTT.

CDR3 coding DNA: TGTGCCAGCAGCTTAGGGACAGGGGGAGAGACCCAGTACTTC. Translating gives CASSLGTGGETQYF. The chain carries TRBV7-2 and TRBJ2-5, with TRBD1 identical over 10 bases. The CDR3 sequence is 14 residues long. V was clipped by 1 base and J by 4 bases; unmatched bases: 0. The germline V gene has CDR1 SGHTA and CDR2 FQGNSA.

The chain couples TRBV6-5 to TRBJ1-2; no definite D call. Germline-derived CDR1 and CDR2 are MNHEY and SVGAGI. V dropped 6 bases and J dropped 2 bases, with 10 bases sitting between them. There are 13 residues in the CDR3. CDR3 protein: CASRAGENYGYTF. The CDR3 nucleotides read TGTGCCAGCAGGGCCGGGGAAAACTATGGCTACACCTTC.